This T cell receptor beta chain was observed in a study of spatial heterogeneity in lung cancer. Overall study context: Samples were obtained from more than 70 donors, all untreated early-stage non-small cell lung cancer patients. Alpha-chain sequences were consistently detected less often than beta-chain sequences. Findings and caveats of the study: Blood contained ubiquitous expanded tumor TCRs more at resection than at follow-up.

Time point: blood at routine non-recurrence follow-up after resection. Whole RNA, isolated from tumor, nontumor lung or frozen PBMC, was sequenced without prior sorting. The germline gives CDR1 SGHAT, CDR2 FQNNGV. This CDR3 spans 17 amino acids. J lost 4 bases, V lost 4 bases, and 13 bases had no gene match. On this clonotype itself: The antigen is unknown.

TCRdb analysed the 5' RACE reads with MiXCR anew, one entry per CDR3 protein. This sample carries about 10,000 distinct CDR3 sequences, 23% of them seen once, and the ten largest clones take around 3.7%. The chain is built from TRBV11-2 and TRBJ2-7, with TRBD1 matching over 10 bases. The TCR originated in a female donor with early-stage non-small cell lung cancer. The starting material was PBMCs, obtained at follow-up. CDR3 in amino acids: CASSSRDRDRGGYEQYF. The CDR3 bases are TGTGCCAGCAGCTCGAGGGACCGGGACAGGGGTGGATACGAGCAGTACTTC.